The 16 T cell receptor beta chains below were found in one sample sequenced in a study of tumor-infiltrating lymphocytes in primary liver carcinoma. Priming with a constant-region primer yielded TCR beta cDNA from about 540 ng total RNA. Amplification in three nested multiplex PCR rounds with slightly modified ARM-PCR gave rise to TCR beta libraries. In the first two PCR rounds, TRBV1-TRBV30 forward primers were paired with a C-beta reverse primer, and each round lasted roughly 10 cycles. TCRdb re-called the multiplex PCR reads through MiXCR, storing one row per CDR3 protein. The sample has around 79,000 distinct CDR3 sequences, approximately 69% seen once. Bulk tissue was left unsorted, and RNA and DNA were co-extracted from about 19-30 mg of it. Material: tumor-adjacent normal liver tissue. The receptors here all came from a man aged 40-50 years with primary liver carcinoma and hepatitis B virus infection.

On this clonotype: The final CDR3 position lacks the conserved phenylalanine or tryptophan, pointing to a likely read error. The rearrangement uses TRBV10-3 and TRBJ2-2; D possibly corresponds to TRBD2 (6 bases). V was pared by 0 bases and J by 14 bases, with 10 bases between. The CDR3 is 12 residues long. The V gene's germline CDR1 is ENHRY and CDR2 SYGVKD. CDR3 DNA sequence: TGTGCCATCAGTGAGTCGGCGGGGAGCCTGTTTTCT. This translates into CAISESAGSLFS.

On this clonotype itself: Compared with germline, one end of the junction differs, possibly owing to a read error. The chain has TRBV11-1 and TRBJ2-1; tentative D call: TRBD1 (6 bases). CDR1 SGHAT and CDR2 FQDESV come from the germline V gene (reference sequence). The CDR3 consists of 15 residues. DNA of the CDR3: TGTGCCAGTAGGGATGGGACAATCCTCTCCAATGAGCAGCTCTTC. Its translation: CASRDGTILSNEQLF.

Notes on this clonotype: One end of the junction fails to match germline, which may point to a read error. This rearrangement joins TRBV12-3 or TRBV12-4 to TRBJ1-2; D perhaps matches TRBD1 (5 bases). This CDR3 has 15 amino acids. The CDR3, as DNA: TGCGCCAGCAGTTTAGCGACAGAGGCTAACTATGGTCACACCTTC. This translates into CASSLATEANYGHTF.

CDR3 protein: CASKVTGEEQYF. The CDR3 DNA sequence: TGCGCCAGCAAGGTGACAGGGGAAGAACAGTACTTC. The chain combines TRBV4-1 with TRBJ2-7; 8 bases are shared with TRBD1. The length of the CDR3 is 12 residues. The junction had 9 bases not matched to a gene; V was cut back by 7 bases and J by 10 bases. In germline, CDR1 is MGHRA, CDR2 YSYEKL.

For this clonotype: The conserved closing phenylalanine or tryptophan is absent in this CDR3, likely reflecting a read error. The V call is TRBV14, the J call TRBJ2-1; 9 bases are shared with TRBD2. Per the germline V gene, CDR1 is SGHDN and CDR2 is FVKESK. The CDR3 covers 20 residues. CDR3 sequence reads: CPSNQATSGYLLGSYNEQFL. The CDR3 coding sequence is TGCCCCAGCAACCAAGCAACTAGCGGGTACCTATTGGGCTCCTACAATGAGCAGTTCTTA.

The chain recombines TRBV6-6 with TRBJ2-7; D assignment may be TRBD1 or TRBD2 (7 bases each). V lost 6 bases, J lost 6 bases, and 18 bases lay in between. This CDR3 has 14 amino acids. Germline V gene sequence: CDR1 MNHNY, CDR2 SVGAGI (reference sequence). CDR3 in amino acids: CASSYDREGPEQYF. For the CDR3, the DNA is TGTGCCAGCAGCTACGACAGGGAGGGCCCCGAGCAGTACTTC.

In its sample, this clonotype was seen once. The chain combines TRBV29-1 with TRBJ2-7, with D perhaps assigned TRBD1 or TRBD2 (5 bases each). The CDR3 length is 16 residues. V lost 7 bases to trimming and J lost 10 bases, with 32 bases between them. Germline lookup yields CDR1 SQVTM and CDR2 ANQGSEA. CDR3 DNA sequence: TGCAGCGCCGTGACATCTGGGACCGGCACTCCCTACGGACAGTACTTC. Its translation: CSAVTSGTGTPYGQYF.

The chain uses TRBV11-2 and TRBJ2-2; tentative D call: TRBD1 (6 bases). The germline V and J ends were trimmed by 5 bases and 7 bases, with 20 bases remaining between them. Germline CDR1 reads SGHAT; CDR2 reads FQNNGV. This CDR3 comprises 16 residues. CDR3 protein: CASSIVPAGVGGELFF. The CDR3 region has the DNA TGTGCCAGCAGCATAGTTCCAGCAGGGGTGGGCGGGGAGCTGTTTTTT.

Many counts were recorded for this clonotype. This chain joins TRBV11-2 and TRBJ1-6; D is unresolved. This CDR3 contains 15 residues. Germline CDR1 SGHAT, CDR2 FQNNGV. V gave up 4 bases and J gave up 7 bases, with 14 bases separating them. CDR3 nucleotides: TGTGCCAGCAGCTATACCCTGGAAGGAAATTCACCCCTCCACTTT. Protein: CASSYTLEGNSPLHF.

The table lists this clonotype with many counts. The chain links TRBV12-3 or TRBV12-4 to TRBJ2-7, with D possibly being TRBD1 or TRBD2 (5 bases each). Trimming pared 8 bases from V and 6 bases from J, leaving 29 bases between. CDR3 size: 17 residues. Here the CDR3 DNA reads TGTGCCAGCGCCGCAAGCCCCACAGGACTTCCGACCCCCGAGCAGTACTTC. Translating gives CASAASPTGLPTPEQYF.

Points on this clonotype: A much larger clone lies a single base off, so this may be a read error. The chain links TRBV28 to TRBJ2-1; 7 bases fit TRBD1. Germline-derived CDR1 and CDR2 are MDHEN and SYDVKM. The CDR3 consists of 12 residues. CDR3 nucleotides: TGTTCCAGCAGCCCGAGGGGGCATGAGCAGTTCTTC. Its translation: CSSSPRGHEQFF.

The chain combines TRBV6-2 or TRBV6-3 with TRBJ2-7; 10 bases map to TRBD1. The CDR3 is 17 amino acids. Germline V gene sequence: CDR1 MNHEY, CDR2 SVGEGT. J gave up 9 bases and V 2 bases, and 16 bases lay outside the gene matches. CDR3 sequence (DNA): TGTGCCAGCAGTTACCAGACAGGGGGCGAGATCTCCCACGTGCAGTACTTC. Amino acids: CASSYQTGGEISHVQYF.

A word on this clonotype: This likely comes from a read error, as the CDR3 has no conserved phenylalanine or tryptophan at its end. The V call is TRBV12-3 or TRBV12-4, the J call TRBJ1-1, with a weak D call TRBD1 (5 bases). The CDR3 consists of 13 residues. V was shortened by 5 bases and J by 3 bases, with 10 bases between the two germline ends. As DNA, the CDR3 is TGTGCCAGCAGTCTCAGGGAAGACACTGAAGCTTTCATT. This encodes CASSLREDTEAFI.

On this clonotype itself: Compared with germline, one end of the junction differs, possibly owing to a read error. The chain carries TRBV4-3 and TRBJ2-1; the D is unclear. This CDR3 has 16 residues. The germline V gene has CDR1 LGHNA and CDR2 YSLEER. CDR3 loop: CASSQDRTGSYNGQFF. The DNA for the CDR3 is TGTGCCAGCAGCCAAGATCGGACGGGTTCCTACAATGGGCAGTTCTTC.

Concerning this clonotype: The junction and the germline gene differ at one end; a read error may be behind it. The J gene is TRBJ2-2, the V gene TRBV7-2; 10 bases agree with TRBD2. The CDR3 extends over 15 amino acids. Germline CDR1 is SGHTA and CDR2 is FQGNSA. CDR3 in amino acids: CASSLAGVGTGELFF. CDR3 sequence (DNA): TGTGCCAGCAGCCTAGCGGGAGTCGGGACCGGGGAGCTGTTTTTT.

The chain couples TRBV10-3 to TRBJ2-1; D is perhaps TRBD2 (5 bases). The CDR3 runs to 16 residues. V shed 3 bases and J shed 6 bases, with 18 bases lying between them. Looked up from germline, CDR1 is ENHRY and CDR2 is SYGVKD. CDR3 nucleotide sequence: TGTGCCATCAGTGACGCCGGGATCAGCTTCTCCAATGAGCAGTTCTTC. Protein product: CAISDAGISFSNEQFF.